This TCR beta chain was recovered during a study of blood T cell repertoires in COVID-19. Sequenced by immunoSEQ multiplex PCR; TCRdb stores in-frame clones only, minus some. Here the sample spans roughly 25,000 clones, about four fifths being singletons. In Seattle, patients joined the study during active infection and were tracked longitudinally. This CDR3 contains 14 residues. Per the germline V gene, CDR1 is MDHEN and CDR2 is SYDVKM. Trimming took 6 bases from V and 4 from J, leaving 15 bases between them. Source material: peripheral blood. The clonotype comes from a man aged 50-59 years with COVID-19, enrolled during active disease. The chain is built from TRBV28 and TRBJ1-2; tentatively, D is TRBD1 (6 bases). CDR3 DNA sequence: TGTGCCAGCAGGGGCGGAGGCAGGGGCTATGGCTACACCTTC. It yields the protein CASRGGGRGYGYTF.